The table lists the clone carrying this TCR beta chain with a count of one. Its antigen is unidentified. This entry is derived from a study of T cell responses to AZD1222 COVID-19 vaccine. Repertoires were generated with immunoSEQ multiplex PCR, while TCRdb's copy carries only in-frame clones and drops some. The sample holds more than 110,000 clones, around nine tenths seen once. Overall study results and limits: Mapped onto spike, vaccine-associated CD4 TCRs spanned it and were dominant at 160-218 and 743-854. At baseline, seropositivity was found in only a handful of AZD1222 recipients.

The V gene's germline CDR1 is SGHKS and CDR2 YYEKEE (reference sequence). The CDR3 covers 15 residues. The trim removed 4 bases at V and 4 bases at J, leaving 8 bases unmatched. Here the sequenced sample was peripheral blood, taken on day 0 of AZD1222 vaccination. The chain recombines TRBV5-5 with TRBJ2-1; 7 nucleotides agree with TRBD2. This sequence originates from an adult in good health. The CDR3 region has the DNA TGTGCCAGCAGCGCGCGGGAGCGGGATTACAATGAGCAGTTCTTC. It is translated as CASSARERDYNEQFF.